This TCR beta chain was identified during a study of cytomegalovirus exposure and HLA in healthy donors. Study-level findings and limits: From TCR beta sequences, most subjects' HLA-A and HLA-B alleles were reportedly predicted accurately. A few of the chains that were CMV-associated were confirmed in vitro to be specific for CMV antigens. Later examination showed HLA-associated TCR beta chains had greater clonal expansion than equally common others.

V dropped 1 base and J dropped 7; count of bases not matched to a gene: 9. The CDR3 is 15 residues long. CDR1 and CDR2 from the germline V gene are KGHSH and LQKENI. As for this clone: Its antigen remains unidentified.

A multiplex PCR was run with 60 Vbeta primers and 13 Jbeta primers. Data came from immunoSEQ multiplex PCR; TCRdb stores just in-frame clones and leaves some out. Here the sample table reports about 84,000 clones. Sequencing was done on a sample of PBMCs. This receptor was obtained from a man over 45 in good health and CMV-seronegative. The V gene is TRBV18, the J gene TRBJ1-2; 7 nucleotides line up with TRBD1. CDR3 region: CASSPLDRVLGGYTF. The CDR3 nucleotides read TGTGCCAGCTCACCACTTGACAGGGTTCTTGGTGGCTACACCTTC. The whole variable domain, filled in from reference TRBV18 and TRBJ1-2, reads NAGVMQNPRHLVRRRGQEARLRCSPMKGHSHVYWYRQLPEEGLKFMVYLQKENIIDESGMPKERFSAEFPKEGPSILRIQQVVRGDSAAYFCASSPLDRVLGGYTFGSGTRLTVV.